The rows below give T cell receptor beta chains drawn from one sample of a study of blood T cell repertoires in COVID-19. The protocol was immunoSEQ multiplex PCR, while the TCRdb copy is restricted to in-frame clones and leaves out a portion. Here the sample spans approximately 280,000 clones, over 85% being singletons. The sample comprised PBMCs or T cells enriched from blood (not recorded which). The source of these receptors is a woman aged 60 to 75 who had recovered from COVID-19. Both conserved end residues are part of each CDR3. Fields, in order: D gene, clone size, V gene, J gene, CDR3 length, CDR3 protein, CDR3 DNA. The D gene is left open where the match is weak. Size values are once, few and many counts, or a class for expanded clones, and some rows have none.

>TRBD1|NA|TRBV5-4|TRBJ2-3|14
CASWDRDYTDTQYF
TGTGCCAGCTGGGACAGAGATTACACAGATACGCAGTATTTT
>TRBD1|NA|TRBV5-1|TRBJ1-2|14
CASSFKGGNYGYTF
TGCGCCAGCAGCTTCAAAGGGGGCAACTATGGCTACACCTTC
>NA|NA|TRBV7-9|TRBJ1-5|15
CASSQKSQGTQPQHF
TGTGCCAGCAGCCAAAAATCACAGGGAACCCAGCCCCAGCATTTT
>NA|NA|TRBV6-1|TRBJ1-6|15
CASSESPGNPSPLHF
TGTGCCAGCAGTGAATCCCCAGGGAATCCTTCACCCCTCCACTTT
>NA|NA|TRBV5-5|TRBJ2-7|13
CASSLSGDNEQYF
TGTGCCAGCAGCTTGTCAGGGGATAACGAGCAGTACTTC
>NA|NA|TRBV28|TRBJ2-6|16
CASSPLGFTGANVLTF
TGTGCCAGCAGTCCACTAGGGTTTACTGGGGCCAACGTCCTGACTTTC
>TRBD1|NA|TRBV5-4|TRBJ1-1|12
CASLDRGTEAFF
TGTGCCAGCTTGGACAGGGGGACTGAAGCTTTCTTT
>TRBD1|NA|TRBV24-1|TRBJ2-3|16
CATSDLGTGGSDTQYF
TGTGCCACCAGTGACCTGGGGACAGGGGGCAGTGATACGCAGTATTTT
>NA|NA|TRBV9|TRBJ1-4|15
CASSPRPGTNEKLFF
TGTGCCAGCAGCCCCCGTCCGGGAACTAATGAAAAACTGTTTTTT
>NA|NA|TRBV3-1/TRBV3-2|TRBJ1-1|13
CASSLSGGVVAFF
TGTGCCAGCAGCCTGTCGGGGGGGGTTGTGGCTTTCTTT
>NA|NA|TRBV6-5|TRBJ1-3|13
CASSPLAGNTIYF
TGTGCCAGCAGCCCCCTTGCTGGAAACACCATATATTTT
>TRBD1|NA|TRBV19|TRBJ1-5|13
CASDTGEAQPQHF
TGTGCCAGCGATACAGGGGAGGCTCAGCCCCAGCATTTT
>NA|once|TRBV28|TRBJ2-4|17
CASSQPMDPGTKNIQYF
TGTGCCAGCAGCCAACCTATGGACCCCGGGACCAAAAACATTCAGTACTTC
>TRBD1|NA|TRBV18|TRBJ2-7|15
CASSPGTGASYEQYF
TGTGCCAGCTCACCGGGGACAGGGGCGTCCTACGAGCAGTACTTC
>TRBD1|few|TRBV7-8|TRBJ2-4|13
CASSLQGANIQYF
TGTGCCAGCAGCTTACAGGGGGCAAACATTCAGTACTTC
>TRBD1|NA|TRBV18|TRBJ2-7|14
CASSPSGQVYEQYF
TGTGCCAGCTCACCATCAGGACAGGTCTACGAGCAGTACTTC
>NA|NA|TRBV10-1|TRBJ2-7|14
CASSESYREWEQYF
TGCGCCAGCAGTGAGTCTTACAGGGAATGGGAGCAGTACTTC
>TRBD2|NA|TRBV10-3|TRBJ2-1|13
CAVLAGGLNEQFF
TGTGCCGTTCTAGCGGGAGGCCTCAATGAGCAGTTCTTC
>NA|once|TRBV11-2|TRBJ1-1|15
CASSPGQVFPSEAFF
TGTGCCAGCAGCCCAGGTCAGGTCTTCCCCTCTGAAGCTTTCTTT
>TRBD1|once|TRBV12-5|TRBJ2-1|15
CASAFFRGTYNEQFF
TGTGCTAGTGCCTTCTTCAGGGGGACCTACAATGAGCAGTTCTTC
>NA|NA|TRBV28|TRBJ1-2|13
CASRQVEGYGYTF
TGTGCCAGCAGACAGGTGGAGGGCTATGGCTACACCTTC
>TRBD2|NA|TRBV6-6|TRBJ2-7|15
CASSPTSGSPYEQYF
TGTGCCAGCAGCCCGACTAGCGGGAGTCCCTACGAGCAGTACTTC
>TRBD1|NA|TRBV7-3|TRBJ1-1|13
CASSQGQGEVAFF
TGTGCCAGCAGCCAGGGACAGGGGGAAGTAGCTTTCTTT
>TRBD1|NA|TRBV28|TRBJ2-2|16
CASSTDRGPNTGELFF
TGTGCCAGCAGTACCGACAGGGGACCGAACACCGGGGAGCTGTTTTTT
>TRBD1|NA|TRBV5-6|TRBJ1-4|14
CASSLDRVGEKLFF
TGTGCCAGCAGCCTGGACAGGGTTGGTGAAAAACTGTTTTTT
>NA|NA|TRBV6-1|TRBJ2-7|13
CASSEFPGYEQYF
TGTGCCAGCAGTGAATTCCCGGGGTACGAGCAGTACTTC
>NA|NA|TRBV10-3|TRBJ2-7|14
CAIGDRLSSYEQYF
TGTGCCATCGGCGACAGGCTGAGCTCCTACGAGCAGTACTTC
>TRBD2|NA|TRBV3-1/TRBV3-2|TRBJ2-7|15
CASSQTERDLGEQYF
TGTGCCAGCAGCCAAACAGAGCGGGATCTGGGCGAGCAGTACTTC
>NA|NA|TRBV19|TRBJ2-7|11
CASGLVYEQYF
TGTGCCAGCGGACTGGTCTACGAGCAGTACTTC
>NA|NA|TRBV19|TRBJ2-6|15
CASSIQGTGANVLTF
TGTGCCAGTAGTATTCAGGGAACTGGGGCCAACGTCCTGACTTTC
>TRBD1|NA|TRBV2|TRBJ1-2|17
CASRPGTGGVPTYGYTF
TGTGCCAGCCGGCCCGGGACAGGGGGAGTTCCCACCTATGGCTACACCTTC
>NA|NA|TRBV2|TRBJ1-1|13
CASTGLMNTEAFF
TGTGCCAGCACAGGGTTAATGAACACTGAAGCTTTCTTT
>NA|NA|TRBV19|TRBJ1-5|13
CATGRGYNQPQHF
TGTGCCACTGGGAGGGGGTACAATCAGCCCCAGCATTTT
>NA|few|TRBV28|TRBJ1-3|14
CASSSTRVGNTIYF
TGTGCCAGCAGTTCCACGCGCGTTGGAAACACCATATATTTT
>TRBD1|NA|TRBV19|TRBJ1-4|17
CASSWRGTGSTNEKLFF
TGTGCCAGTAGCTGGAGGGGGACAGGATCAACTAATGAAAAACTGTTTTTT
>NA|NA|TRBV7-3|TRBJ1-3|13
CASSPGQRDTIYF
TGTGCCAGCAGCCCAGGACAGAGGGACACCATATATTTT
>NA|NA|TRBV5-5|TRBJ2-1|15
CASSARGTPYNEQFF
TGTGCCAGCAGCGCTCGGGGAACCCCCTACAATGAGCAGTTCTTC
>NA|NA|TRBV10-3|TRBJ1-1|13
CAISGVLRSEAFF
TGTGCCATCAGTGGGGTGTTAAGGAGTGAAGCTTTCTTT
>NA|NA|TRBV2|TRBJ1-2|10
CASRVGGYTF
TGTGCCAGCAGGGTTGGCGGCTACACCTTC
>TRBD1|NA|TRBV6-4|TRBJ2-3|15
CASSYTGAVTDTQYF
TGTGCCAGCAGCTACACAGGGGCCGTCACAGATACGCAGTATTTT
>NA|NA|TRBV11-2|TRBJ2-7|16
CASSLEVGRGYYEQYF
TGTGCCAGCAGCTTAGAAGTGGGCAGGGGATACTACGAGCAGTACTTC
>NA|NA|TRBV13|TRBJ1-4|14
CASSSRQLNEKLFF
TGTGCCAGCAGCTCCCGACAGCTTAATGAAAAACTGTTTTTT
>TRBD1|few|TRBV19|TRBJ1-1|14
CASTPVDRVTEAFF
TGTGCCAGTACCCCGGTCGACAGGGTTACTGAAGCTTTCTTT
>TRBD1|NA|TRBV28|TRBJ1-5|13
CASSRDRAQPQHF
TGTGCCAGCAGTCGAGACAGGGCGCAGCCCCAGCATTTT
>NA|NA|TRBV3-1/TRBV3-2|TRBJ2-1|16
CASRRNPQGVPNEQFF
TGTGCCAGCAGACGAAACCCTCAGGGTGTCCCCAATGAGCAGTTCTTC